The 27 T cell receptor beta chains reported below all come from one sample, sequenced in a study of T cell responses to AZD1222 COVID-19 vaccine. Sequencing used immunoSEQ multiplex PCR; TCRdb keeps in-frame clones, though not all of them. The sample comprises about 60,000 clones, 75% to 90% of which are singletons, and about 7.1% rests with the top ten. The sample consisted of peripheral blood, taken 28 days after the second AZD1222 dose. The receptors were sampled from an adult who received the AZD1222 COVID-19 vaccine.

The chain couples TRBV5-5 to TRBJ1-1; weak D call: TRBD1 (6 bases). CDR1 and CDR2 (germline): SGHKS, YYEKEE (reference sequence). Trimming cost V 4 bases and J 6 bases, with 19 bases left between them. The CDR3 has 15 residues. In DNA, the CDR3 is TGTGCCAGCAGCCAGGGCACACAGGGTTATCCTGAAGCTTTCTTT. Translating it yields CASSQGTQGYPEAFF.

The gene calls are TRBV5-1 and TRBJ2-3; the match to TRBD1 covers 11 bases. Per germline, CDR1 SGHRS and CDR2 YFSETQ. Germline trimming cut 7 bases from V and 3 bases from J; bases unmatched to any gene: 1. The CDR3 spans 13 residues. CDR3 nucleotide sequence: TGCGCCAGCGGGACAGGGGGAACAGATACGCAGTATTTT. This encodes CASGTGGTDTQYF.

The rearrangement joins TRBV29-1 to TRBJ2-1; TRBD2 aligns across 7 bases. The CDR3 length is 13 residues. The germline V gene encodes CDR1 SQVTM and CDR2 ANQGSEA. V gave up 7 bases and J gave up 0 bases; unmatched junction bases: 3. CDR3 amino acids: CSARTSSYNEQFF. In DNA form, the CDR3 reads TGCAGCGCCCGGACTAGCTCCTACAATGAGCAGTTCTTC.

This sequence joins TRBV6-6 and TRBJ1-4, with D unresolved. The CDR3 sequence is 15 residues long. The germline V and J ends were trimmed by 5 bases and 8 bases, with 18 bases remaining between them. CDR1 and CDR2 (germline): MNHNY, SVGAGI (reference sequence). The CDR3 here is CASSQQLGPREKLFF. DNA for the CDR3: TGTGCCAGCAGTCAACAGCTTGGGCCCAGGGAAAAACTGTTTTTT.

J is TRBJ2-2 and V is TRBV5-1; D perhaps matches TRBD2 (5 bases). The germline CDR1 and CDR2 sequences are SGHRS and YFSETQ. Between the trimmed V and J ends, which lost 4 bases and 0 bases, there was a span of 7 bases. The CDR3 runs 14 residues. In nucleotides, the CDR3 is TGCGCCAGCAGCGAACTAGCGAACACCGGGGAGCTGTTTTTT. Translation: CASSELANTGELFF.

The chain has TRBV5-1 and TRBJ2-5; maybe TRBD2 (5 bases). Trimming removed 4 bases from V and 3 bases from J, with 13 bases in between. The germline gives CDR1 SGHRS, CDR2 YFSETQ. CDR3 length: 14 residues. The CDR3 nucleotides read TGCGCCAGCAGCCAGCCCGACGGGGAAGAGACCCAGTACTTC. It translates to CASSQPDGEETQYF.

The rearrangement joins TRBV3-1 (or the pseudogene TRBV3-2) to TRBJ1-3; no reliable D call. Germline CDR1 is LGHDT and CDR2 is YNNKEL (reference sequence). The CDR3 totals 15 residues. V lost 5 bases and J lost 6, with 17 bases in between. As DNA, the CDR3 is TGTGCCAGCAGCGATAACCGGCGGGAGTCAAACACCATATATTTT. The encoded protein is CASSDNRRESNTIYF.

The chain combines TRBV5-6 with TRBJ2-7, with 9 bases fitting TRBD1. The CDR3 sequence is 14 residues long. The J segment lost 9 bases and the V segment lost 3 bases, leaving 10 bases of the junction unmatched. From germline, CDR1 is SGHDT and CDR2 YYEEEE. The CDR3 sequence is CASSSGTGRGGQYF. For the CDR3, the DNA is TGTGCCAGCAGCTCAGGGACAGGGCGTGGAGGGCAGTACTTC.

The chain combines TRBV10-3 with TRBJ1-5; D remains ambiguous. V dropped 3 bases and J dropped 4 bases, with 4 bases sitting between them. This CDR3 contains 12 residues. Looked up from germline, CDR1 is ENHRY and CDR2 is SYGVKD. CDR3 loop: CAISDRNQPQHF. The DNA of the CDR3 is TGTGCCATCAGTGATCGGAATCAGCCCCAGCATTTT.

J is TRBJ2-7 and V is TRBV7-9; TRBD2 agrees at 11 bases. V lost 5 bases, J lost 13 bases, and 16 bases stayed unmatched. CDR1 and CDR2 from the germline V gene are SEHNR and FQNEAQ (reference sequence). The CDR3 has 15 amino acids. The CDR3 protein is CASSTSSRLAGITYF. As DNA, the CDR3 is TGTGCCAGCAGCACCTCCTCCCGACTAGCGGGAATTACCTACTTC.

The chain joins TRBV2 to TRBJ2-6, with TRBD1 identical over 12 bases. The CDR3 totals 17 residues. Germline V gene data show CDR1 as SNHLY and CDR2 as FYNNEI. V gave up 5 bases and J gave up 3 bases; unmatched junction bases: 5. The CDR3 is CASSPGQGAIGANVLTF. DNA for the CDR3: TGTGCCAGCAGTCCGGGACAGGGGGCAATTGGGGCCAACGTCCTGACTTTC.

The chain employs TRBV5-5 and TRBJ1-2; D uncertain. This CDR3 spans 11 amino acids. The V end was cut by 4 bases, the J end by 3 bases, with 4 bases between. Germline CDR1 and CDR2: SGHKS and YYEKEE (reference sequence). The CDR3 DNA follows: TGTGCCAGCAGCAGGGACTATGGCTACACCTTC. Encoded protein: CASSRDYGYTF. Looking up the rest from reference TRBV5-5 and TRBJ1-2 gives the full variable domain: DAGVTQSPTHLIKTRGQQVTLRCSPISGHKSVSWYQQVLGQGPQFIFQYYEKEERGRGNFPDRFSARQFPNYSSELNVNALLLGDSALYLCASSRDYGYTFGSGTRLTVV.

The J gene is TRBJ2-7, the V gene TRBV7-2; TRBD2 is a possible D gene (5 bases). The germline gives CDR1 SGHTA, CDR2 FQGNSA. The CDR3 runs to 16 residues. V dropped 2 bases and J dropped 6 bases, with 20 bases sitting between them. CDR3 sequence reads: CASSLTVGVPSGEQYF. For the CDR3, the DNA is TGTGCCAGCAGCTTAACGGTCGGGGTTCCCTCTGGCGAGCAGTACTTC. Full variable domain (remainder filled in from reference TRBV7-2 and TRBJ2-7): GAGVSQSPSNKVTEKGKDVELRCDPISGHTALYWYRQSLGQGLEFLIYFQGNSAPDKSGLPSDRFSAERTGGSVSTLTIQRTQQEDSAVYLCASSLTVGVPSGEQYFGPGTRLTVT.

Points on this clone: Other nucleotide sequences from this sample produce the same CDR3. The chain employs TRBV6-5 and TRBJ1-4; 8 bases are a match to TRBD1. The CDR3 consists of 13 residues. Trimming cost V 5 bases and J 8 bases; bases outside gene matches: 4. In germline, CDR1 is MNHEY, CDR2 SVGAGI. The CDR3 sequence: CASSRTGGEKLFF. The DNA of the CDR3 is TGTGCCAGCAGTCGAACAGGGGGGGAAAAACTGTTTTTT.

V and J are TRBV7-6 and TRBJ1-6; no clear D. Trimming shortened V by 2 bases and J by 10 bases, and 12 bases separated the two germline ends. CDR3 size: 14 residues. Germline V gene lookup returns CDR1 SGHVS and CDR2 FNYEAQ. The CDR3 is CASSLTQVGSPLHF. The CDR3 nucleotides are TGTGCCAGCAGCTTAACCCAGGTTGGGTCACCCCTCCACTTT.

In its sample, this clone is medium-sized. The chain recombines TRBV18 with TRBJ1-2; TRBD1 is a possible D gene (6 bases). Deletions cut 3 bases from V and 0 bases from J, with 14 bases between. The germline V gene encodes CDR1 KGHSH and CDR2 LQKENI. This CDR3 comprises 16 residues. The CDR3 protein is CASSPLQTGANYGYTF. The CDR3 nucleotides read TGTGCCAGCTCACCCCTGCAGACAGGAGCTAACTATGGCTACACCTTC.

The chain couples TRBV28 to TRBJ2-1; TRBD1 matches 7 bases. V lost 7 bases and J lost 1; bases outside the gene matches: 10. This CDR3 is 16 amino acids long. Germline CDR1 MDHEN, CDR2 SYDVKM. CDR3 sequence: CASNSAGTESYNEQFF. CDR3 sequence (DNA): TGTGCCAGCAATTCCGCCGGGACAGAGTCCTACAATGAGCAGTTCTTC.

Only a few counts were recorded for this clone. The chain employs TRBV18 and TRBJ1-4; TRBD1 might be the D (6 bases). The CDR3 runs 16 residues. Germline CDR1 and CDR2: KGHSH and LQKENI. The germline V and J ends were trimmed by 0 bases and 3 bases, with 11 bases remaining between them. The CDR3 protein is CASSPPGRGANEKLFF. DNA of the CDR3: TGTGCCAGCTCACCACCCGGCAGGGGCGCTAATGAAAAACTGTTTTTT.

This chain joins TRBV29-1 and TRBJ1-1; D ambiguous. CDR1 is SQVTM and CDR2 is ANQGSEA in the germline V gene. The CDR3 contains 12 residues. Trimming pared 7 bases from V and 4 bases from J, leaving 13 bases between. For the CDR3, the DNA is TGCAGCGCCGAAAGAGGAAGCACTGAAGCTTTCTTT. Translation gives CSAERGSTEAFF.

The chain links TRBV9 to TRBJ1-2; TRBD1 agrees at 10 bases. The V gene end was trimmed by 1 base and the J gene end by 7 bases; junction bases not matched to a gene: 7. The CDR3 contains 15 residues. CDR1 is SGDLS and CDR2 is YYNGEE in the germline V gene. In nucleotides, the CDR3 is TGTGCCAGCAGCGTAATGGACAGGGGGATCGTTGGCTACACCTTC. It specifies CASSVMDRGIVGYTF.

The genes are TRBV2 and TRBJ1-4, with TRBD1 as a possible D gene (5 bases). Germline V gives CDR1 SNHLY, CDR2 FYNNEI. The CDR3 sequence is 12 residues long. Trimming removed 6 bases at V and 8 bases at J, with 10 bases between. The CDR3 bases are TGTGCCAGCAGACAGGAAGGCGAAAAACTGTTTTTT. The encoded protein is CASRQEGEKLFF.

The chain uses TRBV18 and TRBJ2-3; TRBD2 matches at 8 bases. V lost 2 bases to trimming and J lost 1 base; unmatched junction nucleotides: 5. Per the germline V gene, CDR1 is KGHSH and CDR2 is LQKENI. This CDR3 region has 16 residues. CDR3 loop: CASSPRAGGGTDTQYF. The CDR3 DNA follows: TGTGCCAGCTCACCAAGGGCGGGGGGTGGCACAGATACGCAGTATTTT.

The rearrangement joins TRBV28 to TRBJ2-7; the D gene is possibly TRBD2 (5 bases). Trimming left V 2 bases short and J 7 bases short, with 9 bases between. The CDR3 is 12 residues long. In germline, CDR1 is MDHEN, CDR2 SYDVKM. CDR3 DNA sequence: TGTGCCAGCAGTTTAGGACTTTTTGAGCAGTACTTC. It yields the protein CASSLGLFEQYF.

This clone came up once. DNA of the CDR3: TGTGCCAGTAGTATTTTACAGGGGACCAACACCGGGGAGCTGTTTTTT. Translating gives CASSILQGTNTGELFF. V is TRBV19 and J is TRBJ2-2, with 7 positions matching TRBD1. After removal of 3 bases from V and 2 bases from J, the junction contained 6 bases not matched to a gene. There are 16 residues in the CDR3. CDR1 is LNHDA and CDR2 is SQIVND in the germline V gene (reference sequence).

This chain joins TRBV6-5 and TRBJ1-2; 9 bases are shared with TRBD1. Germline CDR1 and CDR2: MNHEY and SVGAGI. This CDR3 region has 13 residues. J gave up 6 bases and V 4 bases, and 3 bases lay outside the gene matches. Here the CDR3 reads CASSSGTGNGYTF. The DNA for the CDR3 is TGTGCCAGCAGTTCCGGGACAGGGAATGGCTACACCTTC.

Here the CDR3 reads CASSQDFVKGTGQTGELFF. Here the CDR3 DNA reads TGCGCCAGCAGCCAAGATTTCGTAAAGGGAACAGGGCAGACCGGGGAGCTGTTTTTT. The rearrangement uses TRBV4-3 and TRBJ2-2; the D gene is possibly TRBD1 (6 bases). CDR3 length: 19 amino acids. V dropped 0 bases and J dropped 5 bases, with 22 bases sitting between them. From germline, CDR1 is LGHNA and CDR2 YSLEER.

CDR3 nucleotides: TGTGCCAGCAGCCGACGGACTAGCGGGAGATCCTACAATGAGCAGTTCTTC. Amino acids: CASSRRTSGRSYNEQFF. This rearrangement joins TRBV3-1 (or the pseudogene TRBV3-2) to TRBJ2-1, with 13 nucleotides matching TRBD2. The ends lost 4 bases at V and 1 base at J; junction bases unmatched: 4. Germline loops: CDR1 LGHDT, CDR2 YNNKEL (reference sequence). The CDR3 runs to 17 residues.